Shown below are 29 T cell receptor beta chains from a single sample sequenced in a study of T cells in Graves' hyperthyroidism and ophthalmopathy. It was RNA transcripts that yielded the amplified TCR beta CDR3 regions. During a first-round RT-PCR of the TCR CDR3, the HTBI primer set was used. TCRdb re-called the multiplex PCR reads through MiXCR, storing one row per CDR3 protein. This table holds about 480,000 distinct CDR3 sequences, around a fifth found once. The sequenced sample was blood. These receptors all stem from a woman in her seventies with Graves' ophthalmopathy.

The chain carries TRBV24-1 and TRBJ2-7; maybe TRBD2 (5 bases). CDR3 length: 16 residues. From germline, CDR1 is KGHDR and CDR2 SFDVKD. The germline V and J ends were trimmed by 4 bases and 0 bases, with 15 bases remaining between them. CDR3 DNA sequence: TGTGCCACCAGTGAAAGGAGGCGGACTCCCTCCTACGAGCAGTACTTC. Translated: CATSERRRTPSYEQYF.

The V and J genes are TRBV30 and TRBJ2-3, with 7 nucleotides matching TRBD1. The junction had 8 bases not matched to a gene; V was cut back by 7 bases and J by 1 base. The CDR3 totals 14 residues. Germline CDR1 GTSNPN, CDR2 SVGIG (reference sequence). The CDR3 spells CAYQGQIGTDTQYF. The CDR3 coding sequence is TGTGCCTACCAGGGACAGATCGGCACAGATACGCAGTATTTT. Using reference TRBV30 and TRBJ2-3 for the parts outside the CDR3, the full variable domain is SQTIHQWPATLVQPVGSPLSLECTVEGTSNPNLYWYRQAAGRGLQLLFYSVGIGQISSEVPQNLSASRPQDRQFILSSKKLLLSDSGFYLCAYQGQIGTDTQYFGPGTRLTVL.

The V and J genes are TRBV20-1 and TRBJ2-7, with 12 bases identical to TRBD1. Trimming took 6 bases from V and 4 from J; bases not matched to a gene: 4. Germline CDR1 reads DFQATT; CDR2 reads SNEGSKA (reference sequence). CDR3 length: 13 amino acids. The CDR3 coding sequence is TGCAGTGCCGTGGGACAGGGGGCTTACGAGCAGTACTTC. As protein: CSAVGQGAYEQYF.

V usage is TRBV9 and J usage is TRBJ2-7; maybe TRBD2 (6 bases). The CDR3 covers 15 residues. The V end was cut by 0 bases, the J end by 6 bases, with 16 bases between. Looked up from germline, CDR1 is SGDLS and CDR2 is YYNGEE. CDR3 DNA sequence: TGTGCCAGCAGCGTAGGCACAGGAGGGTTCGGCGAGCAGTACTTC. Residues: CASSVGTGGFGEQYF.

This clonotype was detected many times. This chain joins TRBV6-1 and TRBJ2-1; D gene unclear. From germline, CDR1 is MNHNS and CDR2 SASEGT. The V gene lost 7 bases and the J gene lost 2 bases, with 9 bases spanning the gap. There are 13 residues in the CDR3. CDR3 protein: CASTNPPYNEQFF. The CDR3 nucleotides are TGTGCCAGCACTAATCCGCCCTACAATGAGCAGTTCTTC.

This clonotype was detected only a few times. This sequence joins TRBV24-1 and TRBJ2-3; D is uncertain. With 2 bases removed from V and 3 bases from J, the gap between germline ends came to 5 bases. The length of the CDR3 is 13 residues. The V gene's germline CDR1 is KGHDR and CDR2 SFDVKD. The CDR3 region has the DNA TGTGCCACCAGTGATTGGGGAACAGATACGCAGTATTTT. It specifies CATSDWGTDTQYF.

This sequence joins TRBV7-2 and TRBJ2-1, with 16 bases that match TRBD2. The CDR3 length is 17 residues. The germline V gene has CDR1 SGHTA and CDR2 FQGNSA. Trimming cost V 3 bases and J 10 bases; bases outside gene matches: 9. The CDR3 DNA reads TGTGCCAGCAGCTTGGCCGCCGGGACTAGCGGGGGGGGGGAGCAGTTCTTC. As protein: CASSLAAGTSGGGEQFF.

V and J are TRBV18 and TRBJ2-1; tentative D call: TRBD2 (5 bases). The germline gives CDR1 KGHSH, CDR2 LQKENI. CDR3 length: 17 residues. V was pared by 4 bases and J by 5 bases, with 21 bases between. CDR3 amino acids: CASSRELGQDSNNEQFF. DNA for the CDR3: TGTGCCAGCTCACGCGAATTAGGGCAGGACTCAAACAATGAGCAGTTCTTC.

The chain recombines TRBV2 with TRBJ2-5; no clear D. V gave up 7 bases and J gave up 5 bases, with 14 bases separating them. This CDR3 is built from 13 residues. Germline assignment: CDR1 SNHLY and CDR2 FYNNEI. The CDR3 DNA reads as TGTGCCAGCAATTTAAGGGTATGGGAGACCCAGTACTTC. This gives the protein CASNLRVWETQYF.

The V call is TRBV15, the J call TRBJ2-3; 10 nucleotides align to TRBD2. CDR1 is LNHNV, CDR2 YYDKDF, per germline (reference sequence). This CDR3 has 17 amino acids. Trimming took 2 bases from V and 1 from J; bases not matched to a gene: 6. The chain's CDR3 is CATSRLLGTSGTDTQYF. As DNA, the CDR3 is TGTGCCACCAGCAGACTGCTTGGGACTAGCGGCACAGATACGCAGTATTTT.

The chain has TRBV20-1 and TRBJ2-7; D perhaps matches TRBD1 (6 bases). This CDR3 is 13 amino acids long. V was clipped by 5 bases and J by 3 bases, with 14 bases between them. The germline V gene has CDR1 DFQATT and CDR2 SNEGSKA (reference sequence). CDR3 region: CSASDSLLYEQYF. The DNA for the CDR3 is TGCAGTGCTTCGGACAGCTTACTCTACGAGCAGTACTTC.

The CDR3 DNA reads TGCAGTGCTAGTGTGGGGGGTTTGGATCAGCCCCAGCATTTT. This sequence encodes CSASVGGLDQPQHF. The chain carries TRBV20-1 and TRBJ1-5, with TRBD1 as a possible D gene (5 bases). CDR3 length: 14 residues. V gave up 3 bases and J gave up 5 bases, with 14 bases separating them. Germline V CDR1 and CDR2: DFQATT, SNEGSKA (reference sequence).

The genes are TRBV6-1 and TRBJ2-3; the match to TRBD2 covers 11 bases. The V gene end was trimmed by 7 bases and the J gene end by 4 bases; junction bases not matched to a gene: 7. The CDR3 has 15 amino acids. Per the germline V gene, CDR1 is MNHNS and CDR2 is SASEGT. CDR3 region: CASMASGRRSDTQYF. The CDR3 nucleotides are TGTGCCAGCATGGCTAGCGGGAGGAGGTCAGATACGCAGTATTTT.

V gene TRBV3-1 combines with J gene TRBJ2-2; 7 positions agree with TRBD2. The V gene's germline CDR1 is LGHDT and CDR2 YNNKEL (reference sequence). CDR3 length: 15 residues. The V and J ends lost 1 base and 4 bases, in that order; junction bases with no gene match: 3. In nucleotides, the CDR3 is TGTGCCAGCAGCCAAGTGGGCGGGAGCACCGGGGAGCTGTTTTTT. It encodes CASSQVGGSTGELFF.

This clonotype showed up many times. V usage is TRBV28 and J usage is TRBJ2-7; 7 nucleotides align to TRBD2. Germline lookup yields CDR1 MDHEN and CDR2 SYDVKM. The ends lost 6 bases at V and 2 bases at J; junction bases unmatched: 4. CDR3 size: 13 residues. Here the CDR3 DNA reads TGTGCCAGCAGGCCTAGCGGAGCCTACGAGCAGTACTTC. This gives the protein CASRPSGAYEQYF.

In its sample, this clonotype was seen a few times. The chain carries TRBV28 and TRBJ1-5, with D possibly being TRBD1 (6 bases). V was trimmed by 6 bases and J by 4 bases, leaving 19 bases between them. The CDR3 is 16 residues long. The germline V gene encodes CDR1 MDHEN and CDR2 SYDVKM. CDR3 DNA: TGTGCCAGCAGCTCTGCCGTAAGAACAGGGAATCAGCCCCAGCATTTT. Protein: CASSSAVRTGNQPQHF.

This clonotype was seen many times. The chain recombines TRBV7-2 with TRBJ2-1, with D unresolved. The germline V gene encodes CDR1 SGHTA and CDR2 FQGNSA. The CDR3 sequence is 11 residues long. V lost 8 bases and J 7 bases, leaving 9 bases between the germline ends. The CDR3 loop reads CASRSFNEQFF. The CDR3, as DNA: TGTGCCAGCCGGAGCTTTAATGAGCAGTTCTTC.

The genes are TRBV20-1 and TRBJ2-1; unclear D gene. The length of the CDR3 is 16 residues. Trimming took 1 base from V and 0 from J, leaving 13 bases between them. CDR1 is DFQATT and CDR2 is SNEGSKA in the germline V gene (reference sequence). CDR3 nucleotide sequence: TGCAGTGCTAGAGGCTTCGGCGGAAGCTCCTACAATGAGCAGTTCTTC. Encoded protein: CSARGFGGSSYNEQFF.

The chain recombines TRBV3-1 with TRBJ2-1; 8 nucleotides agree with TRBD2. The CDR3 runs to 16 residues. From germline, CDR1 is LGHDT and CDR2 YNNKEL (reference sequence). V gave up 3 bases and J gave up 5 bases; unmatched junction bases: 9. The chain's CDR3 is CASSQSSGALNNEQFF. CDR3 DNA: TGTGCCAGCAGCCAGAGTAGCGGGGCGCTCAACAATGAGCAGTTCTTC.

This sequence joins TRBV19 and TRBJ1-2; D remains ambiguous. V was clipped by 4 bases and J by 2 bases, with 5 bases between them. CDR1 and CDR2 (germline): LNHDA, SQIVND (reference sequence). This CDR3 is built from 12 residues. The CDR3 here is CASSNQNYGYTF. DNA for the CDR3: TGTGCCAGTAGTAATCAAAACTATGGCTACACCTTC.

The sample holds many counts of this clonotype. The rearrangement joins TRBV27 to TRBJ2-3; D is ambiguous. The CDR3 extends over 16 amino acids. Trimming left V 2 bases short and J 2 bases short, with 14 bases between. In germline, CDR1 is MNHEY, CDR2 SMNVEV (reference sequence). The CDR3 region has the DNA TGTGCCAGCAGTTTAGGGCCACCAGACGTCACAGATACGCAGTATTTT. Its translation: CASSLGPPDVTDTQYF.

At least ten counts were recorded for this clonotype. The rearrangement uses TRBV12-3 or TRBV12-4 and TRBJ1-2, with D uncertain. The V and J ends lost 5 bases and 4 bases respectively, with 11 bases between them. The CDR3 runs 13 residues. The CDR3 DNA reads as TGTGCCAGCAGTCCCGGCGCGGTCTATGGCTACACCTTC. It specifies CASSPGAVYGYTF.

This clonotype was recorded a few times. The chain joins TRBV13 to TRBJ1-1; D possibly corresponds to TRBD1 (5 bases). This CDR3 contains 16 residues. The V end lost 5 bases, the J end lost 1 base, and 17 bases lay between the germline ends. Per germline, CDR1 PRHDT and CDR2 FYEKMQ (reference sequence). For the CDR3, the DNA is TGTGCCAGCAGCCTGGGGGGTGTGGGGCAGAACACTGAAGCTTTCTTT. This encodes CASSLGGVGQNTEAFF.

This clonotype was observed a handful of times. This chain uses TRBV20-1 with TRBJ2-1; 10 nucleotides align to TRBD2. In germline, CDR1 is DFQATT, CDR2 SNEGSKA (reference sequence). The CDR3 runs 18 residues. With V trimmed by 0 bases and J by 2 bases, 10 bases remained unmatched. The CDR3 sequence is CSARDLRGAGGPYNEQFF. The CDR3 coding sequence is TGCAGTGCTAGAGATCTCCGAGGAGCGGGAGGGCCCTACAATGAGCAGTTCTTC.

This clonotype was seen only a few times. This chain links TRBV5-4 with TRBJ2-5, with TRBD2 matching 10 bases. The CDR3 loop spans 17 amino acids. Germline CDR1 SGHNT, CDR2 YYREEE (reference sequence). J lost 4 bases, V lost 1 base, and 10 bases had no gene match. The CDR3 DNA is TGTGCCAGCAGCTTGAAGCGTCTAGCGGGAGCCACAGAGACCCAGTACTTC. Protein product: CASSLKRLAGATETQYF. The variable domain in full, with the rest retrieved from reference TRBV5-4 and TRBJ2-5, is ETGVTQSPTHLIKTRGQQVTLRCSSQSGHNTVSWYQQALGQGPQFIFQYYREEENGRGNFPPRFSGLQFPNYSSELNVNALELDDSALYLCASSLKRLAGATETQYFGPGTRLLVL.

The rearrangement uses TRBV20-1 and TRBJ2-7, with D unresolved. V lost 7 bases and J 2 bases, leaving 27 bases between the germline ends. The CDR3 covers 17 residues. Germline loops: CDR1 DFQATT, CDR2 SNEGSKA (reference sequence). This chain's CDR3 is CSVEAFDPNIRTYEQYF. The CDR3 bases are TGCAGTGTCGAAGCCTTCGACCCTAATATTCGGACCTACGAGCAGTACTTC.

This CDR3 reads CASSQEVALAKNIQYF. The CDR3 nucleotides are TGTGCCAGCAGCCAAGAAGTAGCATTAGCCAAAAACATTCAGTACTTC. V gene TRBV3-1 combines with J gene TRBJ2-4, with no clear D. CDR1 and CDR2 (germline): LGHDT, YNNKEL (reference sequence). The CDR3 has 16 residues. V was pared by 0 bases and J by 0 bases, with 9 bases between.

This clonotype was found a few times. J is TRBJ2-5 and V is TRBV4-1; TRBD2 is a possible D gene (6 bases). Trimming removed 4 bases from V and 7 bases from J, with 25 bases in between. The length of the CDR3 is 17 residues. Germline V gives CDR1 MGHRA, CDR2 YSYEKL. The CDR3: CASSRSVRDSFRMTQYF. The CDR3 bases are TGCGCCAGCAGCCGCAGTGTCCGGGACTCATTCAGGATGACCCAGTACTTC.

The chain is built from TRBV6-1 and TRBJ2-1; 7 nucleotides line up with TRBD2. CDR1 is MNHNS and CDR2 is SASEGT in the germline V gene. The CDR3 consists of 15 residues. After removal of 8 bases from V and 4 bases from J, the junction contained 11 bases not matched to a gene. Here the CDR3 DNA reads TGTGCCAGCTCCCAACCGGTGGGGGGGTACAATGAGCAGTTCTTC. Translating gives CASSQPVGGYNEQFF.